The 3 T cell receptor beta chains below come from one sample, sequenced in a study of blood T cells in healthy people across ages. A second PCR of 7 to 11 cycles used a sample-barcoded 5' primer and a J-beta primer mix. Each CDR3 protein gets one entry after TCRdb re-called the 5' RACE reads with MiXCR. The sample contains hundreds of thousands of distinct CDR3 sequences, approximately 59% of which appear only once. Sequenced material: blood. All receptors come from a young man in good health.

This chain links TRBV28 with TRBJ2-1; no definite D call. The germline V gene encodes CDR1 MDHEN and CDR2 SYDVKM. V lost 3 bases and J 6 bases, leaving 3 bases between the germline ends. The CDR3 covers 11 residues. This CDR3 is CASSFPNEQFF. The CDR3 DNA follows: TGTGCCAGCAGTTTTCCCAATGAGCAGTTCTTC.

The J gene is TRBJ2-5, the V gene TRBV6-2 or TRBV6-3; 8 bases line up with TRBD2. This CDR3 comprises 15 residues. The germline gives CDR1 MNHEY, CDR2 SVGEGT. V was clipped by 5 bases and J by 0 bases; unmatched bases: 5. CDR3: CASSPRGAYQETQYF. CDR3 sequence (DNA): TGTGCCAGCAGTCCGCGGGGGGCGTACCAAGAGACCCAGTACTTC.

CDR3 sequence (DNA): TGTGCCAGCAGCCAGGATCCCAGGGGGGTGGTACCTGAAGCTTTCTTT. It codes for CASSQDPRGVVPEAFF. The rearrangement links TRBV4-2 to TRBJ1-1; 7 nucleotides align to TRBD1. Germline loops: CDR1 LGHNA, CDR2 YNFKEQ. The CDR3 extends over 16 amino acids. The ends lost 3 bases at V and 6 bases at J; junction bases unmatched: 13.